This TCR beta chain was sequenced during a study of early T cells in non-severe SARS-CoV-2 infection. Turning to the study itself: Bulk RNA from unsorted whole blood was sequenced; chains were unpaired. Whole-study findings and limits: A preference for anti-spike CD8 responses marked VDJdb matching, which missed private and CD4 specificities.

CDR1 KGHSH and CDR2 LQKENI come from the germline V gene. V lost 0 bases and J lost 5, with 10 bases in between. The CDR3 loop spans 14 amino acids. Individual cDNA molecules received unique molecular identifiers. TCRdb passed the 5' RACE reads through MiXCR, listing each CDR3 protein once. The sample has 74,000 or so distinct CDR3 sequences; about 9.9% are singletons. To note about this clonotype: The antigen is not known.

The specimen sequenced was whole blood. J is TRBJ2-5 and V is TRBV18, with D unclear. This receptor was taken from an adult who was a healthcare worker with PCR-confirmed SARS-CoV-2 infection or an uninfected control (not recorded which). The CDR3: CASSPPLKSETQYF. In DNA, the CDR3 is TGTGCCAGCTCACCACCACTTAAATCGGAGACCCAGTACTTC.